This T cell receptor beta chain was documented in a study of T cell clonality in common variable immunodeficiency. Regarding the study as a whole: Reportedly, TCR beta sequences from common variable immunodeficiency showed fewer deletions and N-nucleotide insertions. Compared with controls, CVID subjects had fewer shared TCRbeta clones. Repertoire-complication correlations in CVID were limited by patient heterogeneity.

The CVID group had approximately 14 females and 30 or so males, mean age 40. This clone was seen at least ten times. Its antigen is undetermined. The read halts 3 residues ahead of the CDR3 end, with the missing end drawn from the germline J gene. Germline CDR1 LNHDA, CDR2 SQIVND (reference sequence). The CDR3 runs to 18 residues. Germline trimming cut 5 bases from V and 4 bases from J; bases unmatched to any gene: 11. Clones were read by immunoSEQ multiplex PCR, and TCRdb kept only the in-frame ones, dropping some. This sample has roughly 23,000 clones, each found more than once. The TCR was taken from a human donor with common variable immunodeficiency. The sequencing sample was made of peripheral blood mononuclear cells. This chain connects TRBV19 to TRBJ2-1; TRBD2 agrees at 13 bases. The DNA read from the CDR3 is TGTGCCAGTAGTCCCTATCCCGGACTAGCGGGGGATTACAATGAG. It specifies CASSPYPGLAGDYNE. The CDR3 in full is CASSPYPGLAGDYNEQFF.